This record concerns one TCR beta chain sequence. The antigen is unknown. A read error may produce the germline difference seen at one junction end. The second PCR ran roughly 6 to 11 cycles with a sample-barcoded 5' primer and J-beta primers. Template switching added a 12-random-nucleotide identifier to every cDNA molecule. In TCRdb, the 5' RACE reads were re-called with MiXCR into one record per CDR3 protein. Of 1.8 million or so distinct CDR3 sequences listed, about 39% are singletons. The data are from a study of blood T cells in healthy people across ages. Healthy Caucasians from Russia aged roughly 6 to 90 served as donors. The CDR3 consists of 16 residues. Germline assignment: CDR1 KGHSH and CDR2 LQKENI. Overall study results and limits: A greater number of naive CD4+ cells and higher diversity distinguished long-lived donors from aged donors. Roughly linear age-related decline in beta diversity appeared, significant by age approximately 41.

The TCR sequence derives from a human donor in good health. Sequenced sample: blood. The rearrangement uses TRBV18 and TRBJ2-4, with D perhaps given as TRBD1 or TRBD2 (6 bases each). Written as DNA, the CDR3 is TGTGCCAGCCCACCACTGAGGGGGGATGCCAAAAACATTCAGTACTTC. It codes for CASPPLRGDAKNIQYF.